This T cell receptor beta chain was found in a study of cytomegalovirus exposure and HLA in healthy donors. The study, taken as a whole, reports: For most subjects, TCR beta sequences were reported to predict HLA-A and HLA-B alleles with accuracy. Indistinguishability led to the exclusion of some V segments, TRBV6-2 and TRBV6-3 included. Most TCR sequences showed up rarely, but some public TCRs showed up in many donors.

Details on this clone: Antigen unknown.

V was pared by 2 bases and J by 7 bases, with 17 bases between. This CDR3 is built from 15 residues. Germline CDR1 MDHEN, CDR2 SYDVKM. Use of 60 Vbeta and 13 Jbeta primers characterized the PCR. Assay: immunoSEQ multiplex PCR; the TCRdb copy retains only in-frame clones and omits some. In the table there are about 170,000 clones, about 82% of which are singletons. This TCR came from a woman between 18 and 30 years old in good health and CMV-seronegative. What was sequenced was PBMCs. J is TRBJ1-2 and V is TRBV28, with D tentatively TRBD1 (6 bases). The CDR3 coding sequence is TGTGCCAGCAGTTTACAGCTGGGGGGGGCGGGTGGCTACACCTTC. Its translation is CASSLQLGGAGGYTF.